This entry concerns a single T cell receptor beta chain. Its antigen is undetermined. The CDR3 covers 15 residues. V was shortened by 4 bases and J by 1 base, with 8 bases between the two germline ends. CDR1 is SEHNR, CDR2 FQNEAQ, per germline (reference sequence). This specimen comes from a study of vaccination and CD4 T cells after COVID-19. The Oncomine TCR Beta short-read assay sequenced DNA from cultured CD4+ T cells. TCRdb re-called the PCR reads through MiXCR, storing one row per CDR3 protein. The data contain over 9,000 distinct CDR3 sequences, approximately 61% of them seen just once; the ten biggest clones take up under 25%. Treatment described: roughly 10-day PBMC culture with coronavirus spike peptide pools or control peptides (ViraFEST assay). ViraFEST grew antigen-specific T cells using peptide pools, then sequenced TCRs. Cells received half-medium changes with fresh IL-2 medium on days 3 and 7. From the approximately 10-day cultures, CD4+ T cells were isolated by negative selection.

General study findings and limits: The authors identified 304 of 307 vaccine-specific clones in convalescent patients as spike mono-reactive.

The V and J genes are TRBV7-9 and TRBJ2-6; a possible D gene is TRBD1 (6 bases). The sequenced sample was CD4+ T cells from blood, cultured in vitro. This clonotype was sampled from a human donor who had recovered from COVID-19. CDR3 in amino acids: CASSSGQSGANVLTF. Written as DNA, the CDR3 is TGTGCCAGCAGCTCCGGACAGTCTGGGGCCAACGTCCTGACTTTC.